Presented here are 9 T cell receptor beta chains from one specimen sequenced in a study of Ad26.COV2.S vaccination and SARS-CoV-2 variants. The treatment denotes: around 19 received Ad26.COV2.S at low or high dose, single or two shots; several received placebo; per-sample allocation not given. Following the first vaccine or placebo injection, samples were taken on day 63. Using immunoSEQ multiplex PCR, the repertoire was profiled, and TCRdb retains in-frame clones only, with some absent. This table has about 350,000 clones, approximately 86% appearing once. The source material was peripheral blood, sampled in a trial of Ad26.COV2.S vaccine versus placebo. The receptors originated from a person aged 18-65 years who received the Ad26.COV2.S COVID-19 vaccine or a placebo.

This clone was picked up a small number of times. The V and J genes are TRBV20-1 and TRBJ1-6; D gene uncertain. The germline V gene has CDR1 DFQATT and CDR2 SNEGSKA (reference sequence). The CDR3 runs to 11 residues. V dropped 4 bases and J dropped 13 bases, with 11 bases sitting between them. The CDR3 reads CSATLGGPLHF. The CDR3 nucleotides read TGCAGTGCTACCTTGGGTGGGCCCCTCCACTTT.

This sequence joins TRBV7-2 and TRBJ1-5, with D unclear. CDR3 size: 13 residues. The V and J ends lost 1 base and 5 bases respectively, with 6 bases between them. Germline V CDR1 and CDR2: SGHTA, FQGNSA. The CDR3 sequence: CASSLEVDQPQHF. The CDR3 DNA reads TGTGCCAGCAGCTTAGAGGTTGATCAGCCCCAGCATTTT.

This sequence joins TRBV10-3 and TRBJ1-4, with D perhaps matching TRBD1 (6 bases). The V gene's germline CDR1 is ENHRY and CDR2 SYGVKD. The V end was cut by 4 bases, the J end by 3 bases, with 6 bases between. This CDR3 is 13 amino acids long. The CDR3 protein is CAISGTANEKLFF. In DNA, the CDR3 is TGTGCCATCAGTGGGACAGCTAATGAAAAACTGTTTTTT.

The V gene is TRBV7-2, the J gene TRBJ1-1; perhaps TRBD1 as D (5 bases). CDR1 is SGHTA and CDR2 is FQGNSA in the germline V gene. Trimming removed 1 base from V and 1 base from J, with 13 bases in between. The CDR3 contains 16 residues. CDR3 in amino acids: CASSLVGGGTNTEAFF. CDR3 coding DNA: TGTGCCAGCAGCTTAGTAGGAGGCGGGACGAACACTGAAGCTTTCTTT.

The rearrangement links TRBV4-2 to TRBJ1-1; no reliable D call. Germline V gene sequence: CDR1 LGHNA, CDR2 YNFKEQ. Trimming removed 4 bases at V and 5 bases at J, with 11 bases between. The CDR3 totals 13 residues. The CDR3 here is CASSLQTGTEAFF. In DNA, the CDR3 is TGTGCCAGCAGCCTCCAAACGGGGACTGAAGCTTTCTTT.

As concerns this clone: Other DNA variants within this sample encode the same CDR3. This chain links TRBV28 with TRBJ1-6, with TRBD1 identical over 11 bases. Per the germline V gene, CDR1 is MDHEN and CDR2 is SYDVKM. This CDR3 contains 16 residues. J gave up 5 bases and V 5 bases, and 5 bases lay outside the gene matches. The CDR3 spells CASSPTGQGDNSPLHF. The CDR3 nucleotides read TGTGCCAGCAGTCCAACGGGACAGGGGGATAATTCACCCCTCCACTTT.

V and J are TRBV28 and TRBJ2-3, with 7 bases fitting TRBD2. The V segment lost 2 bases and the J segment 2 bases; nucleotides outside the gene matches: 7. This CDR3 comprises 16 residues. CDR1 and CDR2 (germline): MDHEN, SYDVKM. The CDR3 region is CASSLVLAASTDTQYF. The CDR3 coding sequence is TGTGCCAGCAGTTTAGTTCTAGCGGCCTCCACAGATACGCAGTATTTT.

The CDR3 is CASSKDRVRQPQHF. CDR3 coding DNA: TGTGCCAGTAGTAAGGACAGGGTAAGACAGCCCCAGCATTTT. This chain uses TRBV19 with TRBJ1-5; 8 bases map to TRBD1. This CDR3 is 14 amino acids long. Per germline, CDR1 LNHDA and CDR2 SQIVND (reference sequence). V trimming: 4 bases; J trimming: 7 bases; junction bases outside the gene matches: 6.

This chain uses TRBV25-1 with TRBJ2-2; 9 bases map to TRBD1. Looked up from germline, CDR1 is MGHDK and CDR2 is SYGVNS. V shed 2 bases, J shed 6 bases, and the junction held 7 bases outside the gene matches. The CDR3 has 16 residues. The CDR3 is CASSELWTGAPGELFF. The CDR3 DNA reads TGTGCCAGCAGTGAACTTTGGACAGGGGCCCCCGGGGAGCTGTTTTTT. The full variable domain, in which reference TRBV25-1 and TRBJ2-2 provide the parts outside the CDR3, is EADIYQTPRYLVIGTGKKITLECSQTMGHDKMYWYQQDPGMELHLIHYSYGVNSTEKGDLSSESTVSRIRTEHFPLTLESARPSHTSQYLCASSELWTGAPGELFFGEGSRLTVL.